The 27 T cell receptor beta chains given below trace back to one sample, sequenced in a study of cytomegalovirus exposure and HLA in healthy donors. Profiling relied on immunoSEQ multiplex PCR, and the TCRdb table lists in-frame clones only, not all of them. The table includes 55,000 to 85,000 clones, less than 95% detected once. The sample was PBMCs. These receptors were taken from a woman between 18 and 29 years old in good health and CMV-seronegative.

CDR3 residues: CAISEQQGGPRYGYTF. The CDR3 DNA reads TGTGCCATCAGTGAACAACAGGGGGGCCCTAGATATGGCTACACCTTC. The chain employs TRBV10-3 and TRBJ1-2; 8 bases fit TRBD1. The length of the CDR3 is 16 residues. V lost 3 bases, J lost 5 bases, and 11 bases stayed unmatched. Germline V gene sequence: CDR1 ENHRY, CDR2 SYGVKD.

J is TRBJ2-3 and V is TRBV5-1, with TRBD1 as a possible D gene (5 bases). V lost 4 bases to trimming and J lost 0 bases, with 12 bases between them. The CDR3 is made up of 15 amino acids. The germline V gene encodes CDR1 SGHRS and CDR2 YFSETQ. The CDR3 spells CASSHSQASTDTQYF. The CDR3, as DNA: TGCGCCAGCAGCCATTCACAGGCTAGCACAGATACGCAGTATTTT.

This clone has just one count. The chain recombines TRBV18 with TRBJ1-3; no definite D call. The CDR3 length is 14 residues. The germline V gene has CDR1 KGHSH and CDR2 LQKENI. Trimming pared 6 bases from V and 2 bases from J, leaving 11 bases between. CDR3 bases: TGTGCCAGCTCTGCGGGGTCGGCTGGAAACACCATATATTTT. Residues: CASSAGSAGNTIYF.

In its sample, this clone was seen once. This chain joins TRBV5-1 and TRBJ2-1, with 10 bases fitting TRBD2. Germline V gene lookup returns CDR1 SGHRS and CDR2 YFSETQ. This CDR3 is 15 amino acids long. Trimming removed 0 bases from V and 8 bases from J; junction bases left unmatched: 5. In nucleotides, the CDR3 is TGCGCCAGCAGCTTGGGACTAGCGGGTGGATATGAGCAGTTCTTC. It specifies CASSLGLAGGYEQFF.

The V and J genes are TRBV1 and TRBJ2-5; the table names TRBD2, a call not compared with the DNA. TRBV1 is labeled a pseudogene. This CDR3 spans 16 amino acids. The CDR3 DNA follows: TGCACCAGCAGCCGAGTTAGCGGGAGGGCCCAGGAGACCCAGTACTTC. Its translation: CTSSRVSGRAQETQYF.

This rearrangement joins TRBV6-1 to TRBJ2-1; TRBD2 matches at 7 bases. The germline V gene has CDR1 MNHNS and CDR2 SASEGT. V gave up 4 bases and J gave up 6 bases; unmatched junction bases: 12. There are 16 residues in the CDR3. CDR3 amino acids: CASSVFRGRFGNEQFF. As DNA, the CDR3 is TGTGCCAGCAGTGTATTTCGCGGGAGATTCGGCAATGAGCAGTTCTTC.

V is TRBV20-1 and J is TRBJ1-2; D gene uncertain. V was clipped by 6 bases and J by 4 bases, with 9 bases between them. Per the germline V gene, CDR1 is DFQATT and CDR2 is SNEGSKA (reference sequence). The CDR3 totals 11 residues. The chain's CDR3 is CSAYGPYGYTF. The DNA of the CDR3 is TGCAGTGCCTACGGTCCCTATGGCTACACCTTC.

This clone was counted only a few times. The rearrangement joins TRBV2 to TRBJ2-2; D perhaps matches TRBD2 (6 bases). The V and J ends lost 7 bases and 0 bases respectively, with 6 bases between them. Germline lookup yields CDR1 SNHLY and CDR2 FYNNEI. This CDR3 has 13 amino acids. The CDR3 bases are TGTGCCAGCACTAGCGCGAACACCGGGGAGCTGTTTTTT. It is translated as CASTSANTGELFF. Looking up the rest from reference TRBV2 and TRBJ2-2 gives the full variable domain: EPEVTQTPSHQVTQMGQEVILRCVPISNHLYFYWYRQILGQKVEFLVSFYNNEISEKSEIFDDQFSVERPDGSNFTLKIRSTKLEDSAMYFCASTSANTGELFFGEGSRLTVL.

Only a few counts were recorded for this clone. This rearrangement joins TRBV27 to TRBJ1-2, with D perhaps matching TRBD1 (6 bases). The CDR3 loop spans 17 amino acids. Germline V CDR1 and CDR2: MNHEY, SMNVEV (reference sequence). V shed 5 bases and J shed 1 base, with 20 bases lying between them. The CDR3 sequence: CASSPHRGTGFNYGYTF. The CDR3 nucleotides are TGTGCCAGCAGTCCCCACCGTGGCACAGGGTTTAACTATGGCTACACCTTC.

V gene TRBV27 combines with J gene TRBJ2-5, with 8 positions matching TRBD2. Germline V gene sequence: CDR1 MNHEY, CDR2 SMNVEV (reference sequence). V dropped 5 bases and J dropped 3; count of bases not matched to a gene: 2. The CDR3 consists of 13 residues. The CDR3 is CASSPGLEETQYF. CDR3 DNA sequence: TGTGCCAGCAGTCCGGGACTAGAAGAGACCCAGTACTTC.

This sequence joins TRBV9 and TRBJ1-2, with D possibly being TRBD1 (6 bases). Between the trimmed V and J ends, which lost 3 bases and 0 bases, there was a span of 15 bases. CDR3 length: 16 amino acids. Germline values: CDR1 SGDLS, CDR2 YYNGEE. Written as DNA, the CDR3 is TGTGCCAGCAGCGAGGGGGGGAGCGGGGCTAACTATGGCTACACCTTC. This translates into CASSEGGSGANYGYTF.

This sequence joins TRBV18 and TRBJ2-7; TRBD2 aligns across 7 bases. CDR3 size: 14 residues. CDR1 is KGHSH and CDR2 is LQKENI in the germline V gene. J was trimmed by 2 bases and V by 3 bases; bases with no gene match: 4. In DNA form, the CDR3 reads TGTGCCAGCTCACCCCTAGCGGATACCTACGAGCAGTACTTC. This sequence encodes CASSPLADTYEQYF.

This sequence joins TRBV10-3 and TRBJ2-7; no clear D gene. V gave up 6 bases and J gave up 4 bases, with 10 bases separating them. This CDR3 spans 12 amino acids. Germline CDR1 is ENHRY and CDR2 is SYGVKD. The CDR3 DNA is TGTGCCATCAGCCCCGACATTTACGAGCAGTACTTC. It yields the protein CAISPDIYEQYF.

This chain links TRBV6-6 with TRBJ1-3, with D possibly being TRBD1 (5 bases). The CDR3 runs to 16 residues. Germline V gene lookup returns CDR1 MNHNY and CDR2 SVGAGI (reference sequence). V lost 4 bases to trimming and J lost 0 bases, with 13 bases between them. In nucleotides, the CDR3 is TGTGCCAGCAGTTTCACGACAGTTTACTCTGGAAACACCATATATTTT. As protein: CASSFTTVYSGNTIYF.

The J gene is TRBJ2-5, the V gene TRBV11-2; a possible D gene is TRBD2 (6 bases). In germline, CDR1 is SGHAT, CDR2 FQNNGV. This CDR3 comprises 14 residues. Trimming left V 1 base short and J 4 bases short, with 10 bases between. CDR3 DNA: TGTGCCAGCAGCTTAGTGGCGGGGCGAGAGACCCAGTACTTC. Translating gives CASSLVAGRETQYF.

The CDR3 DNA is TGTGCCAGCAGCCCCGGGACAGACAATGAGCAGTTCTTC. The encoded protein is CASSPGTDNEQFF. The chain joins TRBV11-3 to TRBJ2-1; 7 nucleotides align to TRBD1. V trimming: 5 bases; J trimming: 5 bases; junction bases outside the gene matches: 3. From germline, CDR1 is SGHNT and CDR2 YENEEA. CDR3 length: 13 residues.

This clone came up once. Written as DNA, the CDR3 is TGTGCCAGCAGTTTATCGATAGATAATGAGCAGTTCTTC. Translated: CASSLSIDNEQFF. The chain employs TRBV27 and TRBJ2-1; no clear D gene. V was pared by 0 bases and J by 7 bases, with 7 bases between. There are 13 residues in the CDR3. Germline CDR1 reads MNHEY; CDR2 reads SMNVEV (reference sequence).

Remarks on this clone: One end of the junction varies from germline; a read error may be responsible. The chain has TRBV27 and TRBJ2-3, with TRBD2 matching over 8 bases. CDR3 length: 14 residues. Germline V gives CDR1 MNHEY, CDR2 SMNVEV (reference sequence). The DNA of the CDR3 is TGTGCCAGCAGTAGCCCGGGACTAGAGGCTACGCATTATTTT. Encoded protein: CASSSPGLEATHYF.

This CDR3 is CSVGITASGRAGEQFF. The CDR3 coding sequence is TGCAGCGTTGGTATAACCGCTAGCGGGAGGGCCGGTGAGCAGTTCTTC. This sequence joins TRBV29-1 and TRBJ2-1; 12 bases are a match to TRBD2. The CDR3 sequence is 16 residues long. V shed 4 bases and J 9 bases; nucleotides not matched to a gene: 13. Germline V gene lookup returns CDR1 SQVTM and CDR2 ANQGSEA.

CDR3 DNA sequence: TGTGCCAGCAGCTTGGACAGGAATCAGCCCCAGCATTTT. Residues: CASSLDRNQPQHF. This rearrangement joins TRBV28 to TRBJ1-5; TRBD1 matches 7 bases. Germline V CDR1 and CDR2: MDHEN, SYDVKM. CDR3 length: 13 residues. The junction had 3 bases not matched to a gene; V was cut back by 6 bases and J by 4 bases.

The chain has TRBV27 and TRBJ1-1; weak D call: TRBD1 (5 bases). The CDR3 consists of 13 residues. Germline V gene sequence: CDR1 MNHEY, CDR2 SMNVEV (reference sequence). V dropped 5 bases and J dropped 0 bases, with 7 bases sitting between them. The CDR3 region is CASSARVNTEAFF. CDR3 coding DNA: TGTGCCAGCAGTGCCAGGGTGAACACTGAAGCTTTCTTT.

The rearrangement uses TRBV7-3 and TRBJ2-3; maybe TRBD1 (6 bases). The CDR3 sequence is 14 residues long. CDR1 is SGHTA, CDR2 FQGTGA, per germline. V was trimmed by 5 bases and J by 4 bases, leaving 13 bases between them. CDR3: CASSHQGPPDTQYF. In nucleotides, the CDR3 is TGTGCCAGCAGCCACCAGGGGCCCCCAGATACGCAGTATTTT.

The rearrangement uses TRBV7-3 and TRBJ1-2; TRBD1 matches at 7 bases. The junction had 12 bases not matched to a gene; V was cut back by 6 bases and J by 8 bases. Germline V lookup: CDR1 SGHTA, CDR2 FQGTGA. The CDR3 is 14 residues long. In DNA, the CDR3 is TGTGCCAGCAGTTCCTCACAGGGGACGGAAGGCTACACCTTC. This translates into CASSSSQGTEGYTF. Filled out from reference TRBV7-3 and TRBJ1-2, the complete variable domain reads GAGVSQTPSNKVTEKGKYVELRCDPISGHTALYWYRQSLGQGPEFLIYFQGTGAADDSGLPNDRFFAVRPEGSVSTLKIQRTERGDSAVYLCASSSSQGTEGYTFGSGTRLTVV.

The V and J genes are TRBV15 and TRBJ1-1, with a possible D match to TRBD1 (5 bases). Germline V lookup: CDR1 LNHNV, CDR2 YYDKDF (reference sequence). CDR3 length: 16 amino acids. Trimming stripped 0 bases from V and 6 bases from J, with 17 bases between. CDR3 sequence: CATSRDPGGLWAEAFF. Here the CDR3 DNA reads TGTGCCACCAGCAGAGATCCGGGGGGTCTCTGGGCTGAAGCTTTCTTT.

V gene TRBV6-5 combines with J gene TRBJ2-7; D possibly corresponds to TRBD2 (7 bases). Germline CDR1 reads MNHEY; CDR2 reads SVGAGI. Trimming stripped 0 bases from V and 3 bases from J, with 12 bases between. The CDR3 is made up of 15 amino acids. CDR3 in DNA: TGTGCCAGCAGTTACTCGCGAAGGGGGGGCTACGAGCAGTACTTC. It yields the protein CASSYSRRGGYEQYF.

The rearrangement joins TRBV18 to TRBJ2-4, with 10 bases identical to TRBD1. V dropped 5 bases and J dropped 6; count of bases not matched to a gene: 7. The germline V gene encodes CDR1 KGHSH and CDR2 LQKENI. CDR3 length equals 15 residues. CDR3: CASSAGTGDANIQYF. The CDR3 DNA is TGTGCCAGCTCAGCCGGGACAGGGGACGCAAACATTCAGTACTTC. The whole variable domain, filled in from reference TRBV18 and TRBJ2-4, reads NAGVMQNPRHLVRRRGQEARLRCSPMKGHSHVYWYRQLPEEGLKFMVYLQKENIIDESGMPKERFSAEFPKEGPSILRIQQVVRGDSAAYFCASSAGTGDANIQYFGAGTRLSVL.

CDR3 sequence (DNA): TGTGCCAGCGGGGTACTAGCGGGGGGTTCCTACAATGAGCAGTTCTTC. It is translated as CASGVLAGGSYNEQFF. This chain links TRBV6-6 with TRBJ2-1; TRBD2 aligns across 12 bases. The length of the CDR3 is 16 residues. Germline lookup yields CDR1 MNHNY and CDR2 SVGAGI (reference sequence). V trimming: 8 bases; J trimming: 1 base; junction bases outside the gene matches: 6.